These T cell receptor beta chains were read from a single sample in a study of memory CD4+ T cells and cytomegalovirus serostatus. Produced via immunoSEQ multiplex PCR; TCRdb's table is partial and in-frame only. Of under 75,000 clones listed, around 82% are singletons. The material sequenced was memory CD4+ T cells from blood. These receptors were obtained from an adult in good health and CMV-seronegative. Some clones in this sample may be carry-over from other donors' samples. Each CDR3 is given with its conserved first and last residue. D genes are given only for firm matches. Clone size is not always given. Where it is, it says once, few, many or a class for expanded clones.

TRBV12-5	TRBJ1-5	once	.	TGTGCTAGTGGTAGGGGTGTTAGCAATCAGCCCCAGCATTTT	CASGRGVSNQPQHF
TRBV27	TRBJ1-5	.	TRBD1	TGTGCCAGCAGACCACAGGGGGGACAGCCCCAGCATTTT	CASRPQGGQPQHF
TRBV30	TRBJ2-1	.	.	TGTGCCTGGAGTGTACCATTCGCGGGAACAGCGTTCTTC	CAWSVPFAGTAFF
TRBV6-6	TRBJ1-1	few	.	TGTGCCATTTCACAAGAGGTCTCTGAAGCTTTCTTT	CAISQEVSEAFF
TRBV18	TRBJ1-2	.	.	TGTGCCAGCTCACCAGATGTAACAGGGACCTATGGCTACACCTTC	CASSPDVTGTYGYTF
TRBV28	TRBJ2-7	.	.	TGTGCCGCGGGACATTTCTACGAGCAGTACTTC	CAAGHFYEQYF
TRBV14	TRBJ2-7	few	.	TGTGCCAGCAGGGGACGCACCTACGAGCAGTACTTC	CASRGRTYEQYF
TRBV2	TRBJ1-5	.	.	TGTGCCACAGCGGGGGAAACGGATCAGCCCCAGCATTTT	CATAGETDQPQHF
TRBV10-3	TRBJ2-1	.	TRBD2	TGTGCCACTAGGACTAGCGGGGGCTACAATGAGCAGTTCTTC	CATRTSGGYNEQFF
TRBV7-2	TRBJ1-5	.	.	TGTGCCAGCAGCCCGTCCAGCTATCAGCCCCAGCATTTT	CASSPSSYQPQHF
TRBV11-2	TRBJ2-5	.	.	TGTGCCAGCAGCTTAGGAGGGACCCCGCGGCGTGGGACCCAGTACTTC	CASSLGGTPRRGTQYF
TRBV5-4	TRBJ2-7	.	TRBD1	TGTGCCAGCAGCTTTGGACAGGGGGCGTTAACCTACGAGCAGTACTTC	CASSFGQGALTYEQYF
TRBV29-1	TRBJ2-3	.	.	TGCAGCGTTGAGACTACTAGCACAGATACGCAGTATTTT	CSVETTSTDTQYF
TRBV4-3	TRBJ2-4	once	TRBD1	TGCGCCAGCAGCACTCGGACAGGGGATCACATTCAGTACTTC	CASSTRTGDHIQYF
TRBV9	TRBJ2-1	.	.	TGTGCCAGCAGCGTAGCACTCGGGAGTACCTACAATGAGCAGTTCTTC	CASSVALGSTYNEQFF
TRBV6-5	TRBJ1-1	once	.	TGTGCCACCCGGGGGAACACTGAAGCTTTCTTT	CATRGNTEAFF
TRBV2	TRBJ2-2	.	.	TGTGCCAGCAGTGAAGCTCTAGGGAGGACCGGGGAGCTGTTTTTT	CASSEALGRTGELFF
TRBV30	TRBJ2-6	.	.	TGTGCCTGGATCCGAAAGAACCCTGGGGCCAACGTCCTGACTTTC	CAWIRKNPGANVLTF
TRBV2	TRBJ2-3	.	.	TGTGCCAGCAGCTACGCCTCAGATACGCAGTATTTT	CASSYASDTQYF
TRBV5-1	TRBJ2-5	.	TRBD1	TGCGCCAGCAGCTCCGCCCCGACAGGGTCCGGGCAAGAGACCCAGTACTTC	CASSSAPTGSGQETQYF
TRBV7-3	TRBJ2-1	few	.	TGTGCCAGCAGCTTAATTGGCGGACCGTCGCAGTTCTTC	CASSLIGGPSQFF
TRBV11-2	TRBJ1-1	.	.	TGTGCCAGCAGCCGTGATTTGATCATGAACACTGAAGCTTTCTTT	CASSRDLIMNTEAFF
TRBV28	TRBJ2-7	once	.	TGTGCCAGCAGTCCCCTCTTGTTGAAGTTTACGTCCAAATTCTACGAGCAGTACTTC	CASSPLLLKFTSKFYEQYF
TRBV5-6	TRBJ1-2	.	.	TGTGCCAGCAGGGGGTACTATGGCTACACCTTC	CASRGYYGYTF
TRBV7-9	TRBJ2-7	once	.	TGTGCCAGCAGCTTAGAGTCTTACGAGCAGTACTTC	CASSLESYEQYF
TRBV14	TRBJ2-4	.	.	TGTGCCAGCAGCCAAGATCGGGCAGAGGACATTCAGTACTTC	CASSQDRAEDIQYF
TRBV6-1	TRBJ2-3	.	TRBD2	TGTGCCAGCAGTGAAGCTACTAGCGGAAGCACAGATACGCAGTATTTT	CASSEATSGSTDTQYF
TRBV30	TRBJ1-5	.	.	TGTGCCTGGAGTAAGGGGATGGGGGAGCCCCAGCATTTT	CAWSKGMGEPQHF
TRBV29-1	TRBJ1-6	.	TRBD1	TGCAGCGCTCGGACAGGGGGCGGAAATTCACCCCTCCACTTT	CSARTGGGNSPLHF
TRBV11-2	TRBJ2-7	.	.	TGTGCCAGCAGCTTAGATGAGCTATATGGCTACGAGCAGTACTTC	CASSLDELYGYEQYF
TRBV15	TRBJ2-1	.	TRBD1	TGTGCCACCAGCAGAAAGGGACAGTTCAATGAGCAGTTCTTC	CATSRKGQFNEQFF
TRBV28	TRBJ1-2	.	TRBD1	TGTGCCAGCAAGGAGACAGGGTTTTATGGCTACACCTTC	CASKETGFYGYTF
TRBV7-3	TRBJ1-4	once	.	TGTGCCAGCAGCCCTAGGTCGTCAGAACCCCTGGAAAAACTGTTTTTT	CASSPRSSEPLEKLFF
TRBV5-1	TRBJ2-5	once	TRBD2	TGCGCCAGCAGCTATAGCGGGGGGGGAGAGACCCAGTACTTC	CASSYSGGGETQYF
TRBV7-2	TRBJ1-5	.	.	TGTGCCAGCAGCTTCAGGGGTGATGGCAATCAGCCCCAGCATTTT	CASSFRGDGNQPQHF
TRBV28	TRBJ2-7	.	.	TGTGCCAGCAGTTTCCTGGGACAAGGGACTTTCGAGCAGTACTTC	CASSFLGQGTFEQYF
TRBV9	TRBJ2-1	.	.	TGTGCCAGCAGCGCTCTTCCCCTATCGGGAAATGAGCAGTTCTTC	CASSALPLSGNEQFF
TRBV4-1	TRBJ2-1	once	TRBD2	TGCGCCAGCAGCCGGGGACTAGCGGGGGGGGATTACAATGAGCAGTTCTTC	CASSRGLAGGDYNEQFF
TRBV7-8	TRBJ1-1	.	TRBD1	TGTGCCAGCAGCCCACCGGGACAGATGAGGTCTGAAGCTTTCTTT	CASSPPGQMRSEAFF
TRBV19	TRBJ1-4	.	.	TGTGCCAGTAGTATAGGAGGAGGTCAACTGTTTTTT	CASSIGGGQLFF
TRBV2	TRBJ2-2	.	TRBD1	TGTGCCAGCAGTGAAGCGGACAGGGGGTTCGGGGAGCTGTTTTTT	CASSEADRGFGELFF
TRBV10-3	TRBJ2-5	.	.	TGTGCCATCAGTGAGTCGATATCGGTTATACAGGGACAAGAGACCCAGTACTTC	CAISESISVIQGQETQYF
TRBV7-2	TRBJ2-2	.	.	TGTGCCAGCAGCGCGGGGTTCGGGGAGCTGTTTTTT	CASSAGFGELFF
TRBV5-1	TRBJ1-5	.	TRBD1	TGCGCCAGCAGACCGACAGGGGCAAGCAATCAGCCCCAGCATTTT	CASRPTGASNQPQHF
TRBV11-2	TRBJ1-1	.	TRBD1	TGTGCCAGCAGCCCATACGGGACAGGGGCCAAGAACACTGAAGCTTTCTTT	CASSPYGTGAKNTEAFF
TRBV27	TRBJ1-3	.	TRBD1	TGTGCCAGCAGTTCCTCCGCCTCCGACAGGGGGCCCCCCTCTGGAAACACCATATATTTT	CASSSSASDRGPPSGNTIYF
TRBV25-1	TRBJ1-1	.	.	TGTGCCAGCAGTGATGTGGGGCGAGGTGCCGCTTTCTTT	CASSDVGRGAAFF
TRBV5-4	TRBJ1-1	.	.	TGTGCCAGCAGCTTGAGGCTGAACACTGAAGCTTTCTTT	CASSLRLNTEAFF
TRBV7-9	TRBJ2-5	.	TRBD1	TGTGCCAGCAGCCCCGGACAGGTAGAGAAAGAGATCCAGTACTTC	CASSPGQVEKEIQYF
TRBV18	TRBJ2-1	once	TRBD1	TGTGCCAGCTCAGCAACATATCCGGGACAGGGGTCCTACAATGAGCAGTTCTTC	CASSATYPGQGSYNEQFF
TRBV4-3	TRBJ2-3	few	.	TGCGCCAGCAGCCATCTGGACACAGATACGCAGTATTTT	CASSHLDTDTQYF
TRBV30	TRBJ1-4	few	TRBD1	TGTGCCTGGAGGGACAGGGGGTTGGAAAAACTGTTTTTT	CAWRDRGLEKLFF
TRBV10-3	TRBJ2-1	.	TRBD1	TGTGCCATCAAGGGACAGGGCCGTTTTGAGCAGTTCTTC	CAIKGQGRFEQFF
TRBV7-2	TRBJ1-1	.	.	TGTGCCAGCAGCTTAAGGTCCGCGGGGTCCACTGAAGCTTTCTTT	CASSLRSAGSTEAFF
TRBV10-2	TRBJ2-1	.	TRBD2	TGCGCCAGCATGGGACTAGCGGGGGGGCCTGGCAATGAGCAGTTCTTC	CASMGLAGGPGNEQFF
TRBV5-6	TRBJ2-2	.	.	TGTGCCAGCAGCTTTTATGGCAGGGTAAACACCGGGGAGCTGTTTTTT	CASSFYGRVNTGELFF
TRBV15	TRBJ2-7	.	.	TGTGCCACCAGAGAGAGCTTACCGGTCTACGAGCAGTACTTC	CATRESLPVYEQYF
TRBV27	TRBJ2-3	.	.	TGTGCCAGCAGTTGGGCCCACACAGATACGCAGTATTTT	CASSWAHTDTQYF
TRBV5-6	TRBJ2-4	.	TRBD2	TGTGCCAGCAGCCCCGTCGGGAGGGTCAAAAACATTCAGTACTTC	CASSPVGRVKNIQYF
TRBV5-5	TRBJ1-1	once	.	TGTGCCAGCAGCCTCAGGACAGTCCTGAACACTGAAGCTTTCTTT	CASSLRTVLNTEAFF